The 2 T cell receptor beta chains listed next were all sequenced from one sample in a study of Graves' ophthalmopathy and Graves' hyperthyroidism. RNA served as the template for amplifying TCR beta CDR3 regions. A first-round RT-PCR used HTBI primers, followed by a second-round multiplex PCR. TCRdb re-called the multiplex PCR reads through MiXCR, storing one row per CDR3 protein. The profile covers some 240,000 distinct CDR3 sequences, with 45% appearing a single time and around half taken by the ten largest. Sequencing was done on a sample of peripheral blood. Source of these receptors: an adult man with Graves' ophthalmopathy.

This chain uses TRBV29-1 with TRBJ1-4, with D unclear. CDR1 and CDR2 from the germline V gene are SQVTM and ANQGSEA. CDR3 length: 15 residues. Deletions cut 2 bases from V and 0 bases from J, with 10 bases between. Here the CDR3 reads CSVERGDSTNEKLFF. The CDR3 nucleotides read TGCAGCGTTGAACGGGGAGATTCAACTAATGAAAAACTGTTTTTT.

This clonotype appeared many times. V and J are TRBV7-8 and TRBJ2-6; D is possibly TRBD2 (6 bases). V lost 5 bases and J lost 4, with 9 bases in between. This CDR3 is 14 amino acids long. Germline values: CDR1 SGHVS, CDR2 FQNEAQ. CDR3 sequence reads: CASSEGGGANVLTF. DNA for the CDR3: TGTGCCAGCAGCGAGGGAGGCGGGGCCAACGTCCTGACTTTC.